This T cell receptor beta chain was observed in a study of cytomegalovirus exposure and HLA in healthy donors. Across the whole study: Sequencing of 150 million to 200 million T cells in an earlier analysis found around 120 million unique TCR beta sequences.

This clone appeared a few times. PCR used 60 Vbeta primers and 13 Jbeta primers. How the authors handled the data: A later analysis tallied 80 million to 100 million unique TCR beta chains, around 9.9 million of them shared. Sequencing was performed with immunoSEQ multiplex PCR; in TCRdb, only in-frame clones are kept and a portion is missing. V and J calls and clone size are as listed in that table; D and trimming were resolved from the DNA. The sample yields 95,000 to 150,000 clones, roughly 8.6% seen once. In germline, CDR1 is SGDLS, CDR2 YYNGEE. The ends were cut back, 5 bases at V and 8 bases at J, with 14 bases in the middle. The CDR3 extends over 13 amino acids.

Sequencing was done on a sample of PBMCs. The receptor was derived from a middle-aged woman in good health and CMV-seropositive. This chain uses TRBV9 with TRBJ2-1; tentatively, D is TRBD2 (6 bases). CDR3: CASRGLASHEQFF. The CDR3 DNA reads TGTGCCAGCAGGGGGCTAGCGTCCCATGAGCAGTTCTTC.